This is a list of T cell receptor beta chains from one sample in a study of molecular identifiers for immune sequencing clone quantification. From the PCR reads, TCRdb called clonotypes with MiXCR, one entry per CDR3 protein. This table holds some 320,000 distinct CDR3 sequences, 20% to 25% found once. Sequencing used naive CD8+ T cells from blood, with Jurkat cell RNA spiked in. The origin of the receptors is a human donor in good health. Some libraries in this study had Jurkat cell RNA spiked in. CDR3s include the opening cysteine and the closing phenylalanine or tryptophan. The D gene is left open where the match is weak. Not all rows give a size; the values are once, few, many and, for expanded clones, a class.

D gene: -
V gene: TRBV6-2/TRBV6-3
J gene: TRBJ2-1
clone size: -
CDR3 protein: CASSWRPNEQFF
CDR3 DNA: TGTGCCAGCAGTTGGCGTCCGAATGAGCAGTTCTTC

D gene: -
V gene: TRBV7-3
J gene: TRBJ2-3
clone size: many
CDR3 protein: CASSLDVSTDTQYF
CDR3 DNA: TGTGCCAGCAGCTTAGATGTGAGCACAGATACGCAGTATTTT

D gene: -
V gene: TRBV7-9
J gene: TRBJ1-2
clone size: many
CDR3 protein: CASSLISGNHGYTF
CDR3 DNA: TGTGCCAGCAGCTTAATTTCAGGGAACCATGGCTACACCTTC

D gene: TRBD1
V gene: TRBV30
J gene: TRBJ2-3
clone size: once
CDR3 protein: CAWGQGITDTQYF
CDR3 DNA: TGTGCCTGGGGACAGGGTATCACAGATACGCAGTATTTT

D gene: TRBD2
V gene: TRBV28
J gene: TRBJ2-5
clone size: many
CDR3 protein: CASSPRGVVETQYF
CDR3 DNA: TGTGCCAGCAGTCCGCGGGGGGTCGTCGAGACCCAGTACTTC

D gene: -
V gene: TRBV4-1
J gene: TRBJ2-6
clone size: few
CDR3 protein: CASSQVNPGANVLTF
CDR3 DNA: TGCGCCAGCAGCCAAGTTAACCCTGGGGCCAACGTCCTGACTTTC

D gene: -
V gene: TRBV4-3
J gene: TRBJ1-1
clone size: -
CDR3 protein: CASSQERGGDEAFF
CDR3 DNA: TGCGCCAGCAGCCAAGAACGGGGGGGCGACGAAGCTTTCTTT

D gene: -
V gene: TRBV6-6
J gene: TRBJ2-3
clone size: few
CDR3 protein: CASSYSSRGTYGTDTQYF
CDR3 DNA: TGTGCCAGCAGTTACTCGAGTCGGGGGACCTATGGGACAGATACGCAGTATTTT

D gene: -
V gene: TRBV14
J gene: TRBJ2-3
clone size: -
CDR3 protein: CASSQSVRGHTSTDTQYF
CDR3 DNA: TGTGCCAGCAGCCAATCCGTGAGAGGGCATACTAGCACAGATACGCAGTATTTT

D gene: TRBD1
V gene: TRBV19
J gene: TRBJ2-7
clone size: few
CDR3 protein: CASSQGAGEQYF
CDR3 DNA: TGTGCCAGTAGTCAGGGGGCTGGCGAGCAGTACTTC

D gene: TRBD1
V gene: TRBV19
J gene: TRBJ2-7
clone size: many
CDR3 protein: CASSIRDSSYEQYF
CDR3 DNA: TGTGCCAGTAGTATTAGGGACAGCTCCTACGAGCAGTACTTC

D gene: -
V gene: TRBV7-9
J gene: TRBJ1-6
clone size: -
CDR3 protein: CASSLEAPLHF
CDR3 DNA: TGTGCCAGCAGCTTAGAGGCACCCCTCCACTTT

D gene: -
V gene: TRBV28
J gene: TRBJ2-7
clone size: many
CDR3 protein: CASSPSRGGYEQYF
CDR3 DNA: TGTGCCAGCAGTCCTTCCAGGGGAGGGTACGAGCAGTACTTC

D gene: -
V gene: TRBV25-1
J gene: TRBJ1-3
clone size: -
CDR3 protein: CASSELPQDRFGNTIYF
CDR3 DNA: TGTGCCAGCAGTGAATTACCCCAGGACAGATTTGGAAACACCATATATTTT

D gene: -
V gene: TRBV27
J gene: TRBJ2-1
clone size: -
CDR3 protein: CASSSNHLAPGSDEQFF
CDR3 DNA: TGTGCCAGCAGTTCCAATCATCTAGCCCCGGGGTCCGATGAGCAGTTCTTC

D gene: TRBD1
V gene: TRBV12-3/TRBV12-4
J gene: TRBJ1-6
clone size: many
CDR3 protein: CASSTDRVDSPLHF
CDR3 DNA: TGTGCCAGCAGTACGGACAGGGTCGATTCACCCCTCCACTTT

D gene: -
V gene: TRBV6-2/TRBV6-3
J gene: TRBJ2-6
clone size: -
CDR3 protein: CASSYSGVGANVPTF
CDR3 DNA: TGTGCCAGCAGTTACTCAGGGGTAGGGGCCAACGTCCCGACTTTC

D gene: TRBD1
V gene: TRBV7-9
J gene: TRBJ1-4
clone size: -
CDR3 protein: CASSRTGAEKLFF
CDR3 DNA: TGTGCCAGCAGCCGGACAGGGGCTGAAAAACTGTTTTTT

D gene: -
V gene: TRBV5-1
J gene: TRBJ2-3
clone size: many
CDR3 protein: CASSVKMADTQYF
CDR3 DNA: TGCGCCAGCAGCGTAAAGATGGCGGATACGCAGTATTTT

D gene: TRBD1
V gene: TRBV19
J gene: TRBJ1-5
clone size: many
CDR3 protein: CASSIGDRGNQPQHF
CDR3 DNA: TGTGCCAGTAGTATCGGGGACAGGGGCAATCAGCCCCAGCATTTT